The 14 T cell receptor beta chains listed next were all sequenced from one sample in a study of long-term antiretroviral therapy in people with HIV. Run at survey level, the immunoSEQ assay was version v3.0. The protocol was immunoSEQ multiplex PCR, while the TCRdb copy is restricted to in-frame clones and leaves out a portion. The sample has tens of thousands of clones; just over 90% are singletons. The sequencing used unsorted PBMCs, collected 3.1 years after starting antiretroviral therapy. The source is a man aged 18 to 29 with HIV.

CDR3 sequence: CASSLSVGYTDTQYF. The CDR3 DNA reads as TGTGCCAGCAGCTTATCCGTCGGATACACAGATACGCAGTATTTT. The J gene is TRBJ2-3, the V gene TRBV7-9; D is unresolved. Germline V CDR1 and CDR2: SEHNR, FQNEAQ (reference sequence). V lost 2 bases to trimming and J lost 2 bases, with 11 bases between them. The CDR3 spans 15 residues.

The chain carries TRBV7-9 and TRBJ2-7; perhaps TRBD1 as D (5 bases). CDR3 length: 14 residues. CDR1 SEHNR and CDR2 FQNEAQ come from the germline V gene (reference sequence). The V end was cut by 5 bases, the J end by 1 base, with 12 bases between. Written as DNA, the CDR3 is TGTGCCAGCAGCCGAGACAGCTGGTCCTACGAGCAGTACTTC. Its translation is CASSRDSWSYEQYF.

In regard to this clone: The junction shows a germline mismatch at one end, possibly a read error. As DNA, the CDR3 is TGTGCCAGCAGTGAACGTAGTCGGGCAGGTTCCTACAATTCACCCCTCCACTTT. Residues: CASSERSRAGSYNSPLHF. The rearrangement links TRBV2 to TRBJ1-6; no firm D call. The CDR3 spans 18 residues. CDR1 is SNHLY and CDR2 is FYNNEI in the germline V gene.

This clone came up once. This chain uses TRBV10-3 with TRBJ1-4, with a weak D call TRBD1 (5 bases). The CDR3 sequence is 18 residues long. Germline-derived CDR1 and CDR2 are ENHRY and SYGVKD. The V gene lost 3 bases and the J gene lost 2 bases, with 19 bases spanning the gap. The CDR3 sequence: CAISDDFAKGTTNEKLFF. For the CDR3, the DNA is TGTGCCATCAGTGATGACTTTGCAAAGGGGACTACTAATGAAAAACTGTTTTTT.

V is TRBV19 and J is TRBJ2-2; D is ambiguous. The germline gives CDR1 LNHDA, CDR2 SQIVND (reference sequence). V was clipped by 7 bases and J by 4 bases, with 7 bases between them. This CDR3 spans 12 amino acids. The CDR3 spells CASIPGTGELFF. The CDR3 coding sequence is TGTGCCAGTATCCCTGGCACCGGGGAGCTGTTTTTT.

CDR3 region: CASSKEGVTQYF. DNA of the CDR3: TGTGCCAGCAGCAAAGAAGGAGTTACGCAGTATTTT. The gene calls are TRBV9 and TRBJ2-3; D unclear. Germline V gives CDR1 SGDLS, CDR2 YYNGEE. This CDR3 region has 12 residues. Trimming pared 4 bases from V and 8 bases from J, leaving 11 bases between.

This chain connects TRBV6-1 to TRBJ2-2; 7 nucleotides align to TRBD1. Germline CDR1 is MNHNS and CDR2 is SASEGT. After removal of 4 bases from V and 1 base from J, the junction contained 6 bases not matched to a gene. This CDR3 region has 16 residues. The CDR3 DNA reads TGTGCCAGCAGTGTCCCGGGACAGCTGAACACCGGGGAGCTGTTTTTT. Translated: CASSVPGQLNTGELFF.

The V gene is TRBV4-1, the J gene TRBJ2-1; D call uncertain. CDR1 is MGHRA and CDR2 is YSYEKL in the germline V gene. The V gene lost 3 bases and the J gene lost 6 bases, with 6 bases spanning the gap. This CDR3 spans 12 amino acids. Here the CDR3 reads CASSQDGNEQFF. CDR3 in DNA: TGCGCCAGCAGCCAGGATGGCAATGAGCAGTTCTTC.

J is TRBJ1-1 and V is TRBV15, with unresolved D. V lost 0 bases and J 9 bases, leaving 20 bases between the germline ends. The CDR3 spans 16 residues. CDR1 and CDR2 (germline): LNHNV, YYDKDF (reference sequence). Here the CDR3 reads CATSRDKFIPLGKAFF. The CDR3, as DNA: TGTGCCACCAGCAGAGATAAGTTTATCCCTCTCGGCAAAGCTTTCTTT.

The rearrangement joins TRBV20-1 to TRBJ2-3; D is unclear. V lost 6 bases and J lost 2, with 6 bases in between. Looked up from germline, CDR1 is DFQATT and CDR2 is SNEGSKA (reference sequence). The CDR3 extends over 11 amino acids. CDR3 DNA: TGCAGTGCCGCAGCCACAGATACGCAGTATTTT. It specifies CSAAATDTQYF.

The V gene is TRBV6-6, the J gene TRBJ2-7, with D perhaps TRBD2 (6 bases). The germline V and J ends were trimmed by 7 bases and 7 bases, with 11 bases remaining between them. Germline V gives CDR1 MNHNY, CDR2 SVGAGI (reference sequence). The CDR3 length is 11 residues. Here the CDR3 DNA reads TGTGCCAGCACCCGTGGGGGGGAGCAGTACTTC. Translation gives CASTRGGEQYF.

The V and J genes are TRBV5-1 and TRBJ2-7, with 11 bases lining up with TRBD1. Germline V gene data show CDR1 as SGHRS and CDR2 as YFSETQ. This CDR3 is 14 amino acids long. Losses at the gene ends were 4 bases for V and 3 bases for J; bases not matched to a gene: 3. The CDR3 DNA reads as TGCGCCAGCAGCCCCGGGACAGGGGGCTACGAGCAGTACTTC. It specifies CASSPGTGGYEQYF.

The chain couples TRBV9 to TRBJ2-3, with 10 bases identical to TRBD2. V lost 3 bases and J lost 11; bases outside the gene matches: 12. The V gene's germline CDR1 is SGDLS and CDR2 YYNGEE. This CDR3 comprises 15 residues. As DNA, the CDR3 is TGTGCCAGCAGCGAGGGGACTAGCGCCACTTTGGAGCAGTATTTT. This codes for CASSEGTSATLEQYF.

The chain carries TRBV7-2 and TRBJ2-3, with D tentatively TRBD2 (5 bases). The germline CDR1 and CDR2 sequences are SGHTA and FQGNSA. This CDR3 has 15 residues. Trimming removed 5 bases at V and 0 bases at J, with 12 bases between. The CDR3 coding sequence is TGTGCCAGCAGCCCCCCGGGGTATAGCACAGATACGCAGTATTTT. It encodes CASSPPGYSTDTQYF.